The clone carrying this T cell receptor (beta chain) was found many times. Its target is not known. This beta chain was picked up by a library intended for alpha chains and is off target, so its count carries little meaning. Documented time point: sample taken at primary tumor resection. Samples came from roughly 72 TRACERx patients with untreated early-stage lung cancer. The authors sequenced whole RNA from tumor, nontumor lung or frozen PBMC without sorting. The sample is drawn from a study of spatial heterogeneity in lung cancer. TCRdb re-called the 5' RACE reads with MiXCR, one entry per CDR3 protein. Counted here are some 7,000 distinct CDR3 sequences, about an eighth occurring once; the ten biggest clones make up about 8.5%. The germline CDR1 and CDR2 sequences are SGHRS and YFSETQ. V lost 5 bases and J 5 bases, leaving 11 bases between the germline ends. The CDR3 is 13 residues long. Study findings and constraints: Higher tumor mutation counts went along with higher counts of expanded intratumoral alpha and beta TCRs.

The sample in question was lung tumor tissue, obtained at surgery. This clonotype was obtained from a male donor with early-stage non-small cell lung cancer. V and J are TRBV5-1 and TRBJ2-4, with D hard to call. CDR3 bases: TGCGCCAGCAGAGCTACAGTTGAAAACATTCAGTACTTC. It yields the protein CASRATVENIQYF.